This TCR beta chain was recorded in a study of identical twins. Points on this clonotype: Its antigen is unknown.

The CDR3 runs to 14 residues. Germline-derived CDR1 and CDR2 are DFQATT and SNEGSKA (reference sequence). Trimming removed 1 base at V and 0 bases at J, with 7 bases between. With template switching, a universal primer site was added, and the cDNA carried unique molecular identifiers. TCRdb itself ran the 5' RACE reads through MiXCR, one entry per CDR3 protein. The table includes 570,000 or so distinct CDR3 sequences, more than 9% detected once. Findings of the study overall: Excess sharing by twins proved weaker in beta out-of-frame sequences.

A further study also used this sample, focusing on yellow fever vaccine responses in identical twins.

The sequenced sample consisted of PBMCs. The origin of this receptor is a woman aged 18 to 35 in good health. The genes are TRBV20-1 and TRBJ2-1; no reliable D call. The CDR3 here is CSARVSSSYNEQFF. CDR3 nucleotides: TGCAGTGCTAGAGTTTCAAGCTCCTACAATGAGCAGTTCTTC.